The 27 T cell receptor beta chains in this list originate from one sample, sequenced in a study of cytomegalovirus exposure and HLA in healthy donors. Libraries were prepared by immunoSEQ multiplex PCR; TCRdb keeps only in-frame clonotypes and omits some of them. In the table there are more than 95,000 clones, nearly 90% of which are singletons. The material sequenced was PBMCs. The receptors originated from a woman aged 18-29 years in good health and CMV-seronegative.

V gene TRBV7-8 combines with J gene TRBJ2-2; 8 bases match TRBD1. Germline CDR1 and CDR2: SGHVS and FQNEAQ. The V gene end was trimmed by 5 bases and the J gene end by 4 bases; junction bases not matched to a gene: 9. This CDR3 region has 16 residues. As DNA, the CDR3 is TGTGCCAGCAGCCCAGTGGACAGGGAAGGCACCGGGGAGCTGTTTTTT. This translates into CASSPVDREGTGELFF.

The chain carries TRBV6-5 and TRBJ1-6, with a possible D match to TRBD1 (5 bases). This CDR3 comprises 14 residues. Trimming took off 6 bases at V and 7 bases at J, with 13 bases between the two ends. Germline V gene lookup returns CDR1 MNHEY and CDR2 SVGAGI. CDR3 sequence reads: CASRSLTGNSPLHF. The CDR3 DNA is TGTGCCAGCAGGAGCCTTACAGGCAATTCACCCCTCCACTTT.

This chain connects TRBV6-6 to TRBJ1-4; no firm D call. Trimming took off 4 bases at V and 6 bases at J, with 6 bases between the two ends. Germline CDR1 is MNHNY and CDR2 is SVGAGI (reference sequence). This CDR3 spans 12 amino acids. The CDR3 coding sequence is TGTGCCAGCAGTTTTCCGGATGAAAAACTGTTTTTT. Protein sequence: CASSFPDEKLFF.

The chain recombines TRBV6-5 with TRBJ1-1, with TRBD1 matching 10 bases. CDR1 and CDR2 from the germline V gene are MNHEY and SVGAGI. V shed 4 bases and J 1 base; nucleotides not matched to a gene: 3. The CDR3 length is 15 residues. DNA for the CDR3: TGTGCCAGCAGTTTGGACAGGGGGGGGAACACTGAAGCTTTCTTT. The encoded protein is CASSLDRGGNTEAFF.

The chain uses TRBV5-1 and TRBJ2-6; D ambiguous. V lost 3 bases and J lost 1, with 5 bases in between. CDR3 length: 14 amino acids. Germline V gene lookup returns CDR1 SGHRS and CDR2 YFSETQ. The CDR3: CASSSESGANVLTF. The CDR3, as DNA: TGCGCCAGCAGCTCAGAATCTGGGGCCAACGTCCTGACTTTC.

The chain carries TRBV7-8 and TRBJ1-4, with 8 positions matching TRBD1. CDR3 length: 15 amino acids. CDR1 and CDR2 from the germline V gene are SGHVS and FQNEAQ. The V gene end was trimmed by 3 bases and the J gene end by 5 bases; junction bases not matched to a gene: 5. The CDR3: CASSFRRDRNEKLFF. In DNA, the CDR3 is TGTGCCAGCAGCTTCCGACGGGACAGGAATGAAAAACTGTTTTTT.

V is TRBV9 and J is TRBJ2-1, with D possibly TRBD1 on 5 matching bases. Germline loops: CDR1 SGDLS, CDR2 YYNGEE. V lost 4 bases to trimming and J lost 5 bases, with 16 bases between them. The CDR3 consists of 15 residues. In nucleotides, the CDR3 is TGTGCCAGCAGCTCATGGCCGACAGACAACAATGAGCAGTTCTTC. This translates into CASSSWPTDNNEQFF. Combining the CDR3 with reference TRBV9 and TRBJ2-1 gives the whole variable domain DSGVTQTPKHLITATGQRVTLRCSPRSGDLSVYWYQQSLDQGLQFLIQYYNGEERAKGNILERFSAQQFPDLHSELNLSSLELGDSALYFCASSSWPTDNNEQFFGPGTRLTVL.

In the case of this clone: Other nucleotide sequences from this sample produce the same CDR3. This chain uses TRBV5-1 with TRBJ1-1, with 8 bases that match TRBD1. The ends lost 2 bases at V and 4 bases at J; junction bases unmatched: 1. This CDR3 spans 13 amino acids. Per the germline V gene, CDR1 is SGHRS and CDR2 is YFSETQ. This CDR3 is CASSLQGGTEAFF. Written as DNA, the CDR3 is TGCGCCAGCAGCTTACAGGGGGGCACTGAAGCTTTCTTT.

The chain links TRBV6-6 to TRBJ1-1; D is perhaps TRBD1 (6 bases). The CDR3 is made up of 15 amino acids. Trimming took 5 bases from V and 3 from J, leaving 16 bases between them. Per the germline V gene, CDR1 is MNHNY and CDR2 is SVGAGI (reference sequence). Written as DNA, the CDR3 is TGTGCCAGCAGTACCAAACAGGGTTCGGACACTGAAGCTTTCTTT. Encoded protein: CASSTKQGSDTEAFF.

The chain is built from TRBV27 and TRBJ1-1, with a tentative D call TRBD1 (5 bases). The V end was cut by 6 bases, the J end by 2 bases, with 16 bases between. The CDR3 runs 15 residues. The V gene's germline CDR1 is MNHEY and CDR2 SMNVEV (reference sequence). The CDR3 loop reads CASSVGARSNTEAFF. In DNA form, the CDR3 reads TGTGCCAGCAGCGTAGGGGCCCGCAGTAACACTGAAGCTTTCTTT.

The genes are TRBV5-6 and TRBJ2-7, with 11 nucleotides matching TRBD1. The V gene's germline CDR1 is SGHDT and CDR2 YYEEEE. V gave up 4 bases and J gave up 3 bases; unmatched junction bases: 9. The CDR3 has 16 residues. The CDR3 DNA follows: TGTGCCAGCAGCGACGGACAGGGGGCAGTAGTCTACGAGCAGTACTTC. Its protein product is CASSDGQGAVVYEQYF.

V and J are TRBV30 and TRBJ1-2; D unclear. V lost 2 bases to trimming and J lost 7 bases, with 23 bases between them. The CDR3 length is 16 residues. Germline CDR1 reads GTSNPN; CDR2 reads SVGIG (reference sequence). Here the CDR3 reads CAWSQGSGEEPPGYTF. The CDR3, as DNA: TGTGCCTGGAGTCAAGGGAGTGGGGAAGAGCCGCCTGGCTACACCTTC.

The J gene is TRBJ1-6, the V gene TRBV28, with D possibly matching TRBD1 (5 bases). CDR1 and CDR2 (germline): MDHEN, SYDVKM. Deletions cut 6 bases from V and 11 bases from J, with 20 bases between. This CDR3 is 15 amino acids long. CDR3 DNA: TGTGCCAGCAGCCCGACAGAACCCGCGCGGACACCCCTCCACTTT. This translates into CASSPTEPARTPLHF.

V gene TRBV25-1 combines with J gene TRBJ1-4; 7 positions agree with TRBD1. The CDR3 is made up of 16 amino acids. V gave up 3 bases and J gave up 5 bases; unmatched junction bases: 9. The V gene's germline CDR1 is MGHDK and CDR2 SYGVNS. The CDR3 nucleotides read TGTGCCAGCAGTGATAGGGGTAGCAGGGGGAATGAAAAACTGTTTTTT. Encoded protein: CASSDRGSRGNEKLFF.

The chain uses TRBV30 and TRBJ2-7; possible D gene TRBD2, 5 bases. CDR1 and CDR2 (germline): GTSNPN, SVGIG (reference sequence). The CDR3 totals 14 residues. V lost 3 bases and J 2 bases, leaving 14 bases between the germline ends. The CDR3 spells CAWSASGYPYEQYF. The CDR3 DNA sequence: TGTGCCTGGAGCGCCAGCGGTTACCCCTACGAGCAGTACTTC.

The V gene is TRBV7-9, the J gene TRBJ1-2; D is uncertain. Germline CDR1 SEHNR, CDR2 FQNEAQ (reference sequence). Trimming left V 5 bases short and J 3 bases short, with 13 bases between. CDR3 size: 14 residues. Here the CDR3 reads CASSQGLQDYGYTF. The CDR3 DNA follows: TGTGCCAGCAGCCAAGGACTCCAGGACTATGGCTACACCTTC.

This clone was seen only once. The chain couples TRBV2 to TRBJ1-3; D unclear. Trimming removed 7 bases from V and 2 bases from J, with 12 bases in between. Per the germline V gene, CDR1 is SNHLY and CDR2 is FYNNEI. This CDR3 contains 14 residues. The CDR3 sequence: CASTEEITGNTIYF. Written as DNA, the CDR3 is TGTGCCAGCACGGAGGAGATAACTGGAAACACCATATATTTT.

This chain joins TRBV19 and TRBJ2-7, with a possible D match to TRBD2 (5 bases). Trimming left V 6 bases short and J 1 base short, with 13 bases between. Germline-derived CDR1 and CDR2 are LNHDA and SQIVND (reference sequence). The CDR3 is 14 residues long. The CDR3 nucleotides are TGTGCCAGTAGCGCGCGGGCGCCATCCTACGAGCAGTACTTC. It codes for CASSARAPSYEQYF.

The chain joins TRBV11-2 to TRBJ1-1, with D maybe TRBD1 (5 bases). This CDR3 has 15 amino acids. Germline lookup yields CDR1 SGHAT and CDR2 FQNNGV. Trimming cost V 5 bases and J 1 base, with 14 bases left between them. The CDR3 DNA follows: TGTGCCAGCAGCCGACAACAGACAGCGAACACTGAAGCTTTCTTT. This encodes CASSRQQTANTEAFF.

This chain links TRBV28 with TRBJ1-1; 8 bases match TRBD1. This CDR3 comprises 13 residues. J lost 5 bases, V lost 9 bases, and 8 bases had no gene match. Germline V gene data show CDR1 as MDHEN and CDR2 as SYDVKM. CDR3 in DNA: TGTGCCAGTCAGGGGGCGCTTTTTACTGAAGCTTTCTTT. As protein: CASQGALFTEAFF.

The CDR3 DNA reads as TGTGCCAGCACCGGACACAGGGAGATCGGGGAGCTGTTTTTT. Translation gives CASTGHREIGELFF. The chain joins TRBV6-5 to TRBJ2-2, with D perhaps matching TRBD1 (6 bases). V dropped 7 bases and J dropped 7 bases, with 16 bases sitting between them. The V gene's germline CDR1 is MNHEY and CDR2 SVGAGI. This CDR3 spans 14 amino acids.

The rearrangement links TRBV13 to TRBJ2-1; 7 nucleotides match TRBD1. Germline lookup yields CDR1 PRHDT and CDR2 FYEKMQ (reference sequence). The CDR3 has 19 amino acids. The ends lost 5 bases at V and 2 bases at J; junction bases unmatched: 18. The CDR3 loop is CASSRKWERRQGTYNEQFF. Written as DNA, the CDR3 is TGTGCCAGCAGCCGAAAGTGGGAAAGGAGACAGGGCACCTACAATGAGCAGTTCTTC.

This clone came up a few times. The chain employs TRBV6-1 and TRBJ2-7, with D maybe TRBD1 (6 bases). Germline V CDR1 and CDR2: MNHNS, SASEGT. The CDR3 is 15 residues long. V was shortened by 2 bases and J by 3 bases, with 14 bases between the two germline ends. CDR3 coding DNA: TGTGCCAGCAGTGAAAATGAGGGGGAAAGCTACGAGCAGTACGTC. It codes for CASSENEGESYEQYV.

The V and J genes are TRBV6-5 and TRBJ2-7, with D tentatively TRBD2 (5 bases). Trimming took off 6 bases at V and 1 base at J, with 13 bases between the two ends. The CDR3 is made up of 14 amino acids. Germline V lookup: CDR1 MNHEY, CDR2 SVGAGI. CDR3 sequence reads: CASRNVGGSYEQYF. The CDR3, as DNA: TGTGCCAGCAGAAACGTGGGCGGGTCCTACGAGCAGTACTTC.

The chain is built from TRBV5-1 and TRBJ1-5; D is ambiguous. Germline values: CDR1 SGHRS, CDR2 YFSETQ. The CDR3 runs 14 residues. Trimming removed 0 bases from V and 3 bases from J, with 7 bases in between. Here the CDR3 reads CASSLGGNNQPQHF. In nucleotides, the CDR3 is TGCGCCAGCAGCTTGGGAGGGAACAATCAGCCCCAGCATTTT.

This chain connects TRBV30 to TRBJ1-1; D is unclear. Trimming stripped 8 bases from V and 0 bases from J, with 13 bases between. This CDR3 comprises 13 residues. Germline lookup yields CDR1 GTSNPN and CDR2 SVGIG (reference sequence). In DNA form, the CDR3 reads TGTGCCGTTGAGTGGGCCATGAACACTGAAGCTTTCTTT. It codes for CAVEWAMNTEAFF. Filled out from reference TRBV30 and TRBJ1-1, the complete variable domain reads SQTIHQWPATLVQPVGSPLSLECTVEGTSNPNLYWYRQAAGRGLQLLFYSVGIGQISSEVPQNLSASRPQDRQFILSSKKLLLSDSGFYLCAVEWAMNTEAFFGQGTRLTVV.

The CDR3 spells CASSQVRLSTNEKLFF. Here the CDR3 DNA reads TGTGCCAGCAGCCAAGTGAGGCTGTCAACTAATGAAAAACTGTTTTTT. The rearrangement uses TRBV14 and TRBJ1-4, with D uncertain. Trimming removed 1 base from V and 0 bases from J, with 9 bases in between. In germline, CDR1 is SGHDN, CDR2 FVKESK. The CDR3 has 16 residues.